The subject of this entry is one TCR beta chain. The antigen remains unidentified. Every participating donor contributed approximately 9.5 milliliters of peripheral blood through a draw. This specimen comes from a study of blood T cells in healthy people across ages. Overall study findings and caveats: The lack of PBMC sorting stopped any conclusive naive versus antigen-experienced comparison.

Combining a sample-barcoded 5' primer with a J-beta primer mix, a second PCR ran for roughly 7 to 12 cycles. Carrying 12 random nucleotides, a template-switch adaptor labeled each individual cDNA molecule. All samples yielded 3 million or more CDR3-containing paired-end reads. TCRdb itself ran the 5' RACE reads through MiXCR, one entry per CDR3 protein. The sample lists 1.2 million to 1.5 million distinct CDR3 sequences, roughly 60% occurring once. The V end was cut by 11 bases, the J end by 4 bases, with 14 bases between. Germline assignment: CDR1 LGHNA and CDR2 YSLEER. The CDR3 contains 12 residues.

The chain uses TRBV4-3 and TRBJ1-2, with a weak D call TRBD1 (6 bases). The TCR sequence derives from a man younger than 35 in good health. Sequenced sample: blood. CDR3: CAPGQNAYGYTF. CDR3 nucleotide sequence: TGCGCCCCGGGACAAAATGCCTATGGCTACACCTTC.